The clone carrying this TCR beta chain was picked up a small number of times. Its antigen is undetermined. Germline V lookup: CDR1 SGDLS, CDR2 YYNGEE. V lost 2 bases and J lost 7, with 13 bases in between. CDR3 size: 13 residues. The sample comes from a study of CD8+ T cells in alopecia areata. Treatment noted: oral pan-JAK inhibitor, 5-10 mg twice daily. Extracted RNA was reverse transcribed, and the resulting cDNA served as sequencing template. TCRdb keeps only in-frame clones here, not all; method: immunoSEQ multiplex PCR. The sample holds about 180,000 clones, 53% seen once. The study's findings and limits: Sequencing of scalp samples also includes resident alphabeta T cells from normal skin. Many expanded lesional clones stayed in scalp and blood while on tofacitinib. Links between baseline CD8+ expansion and response need larger treated cohorts.

Material: CD8+ T cells sorted from blood, obtained at week 24, from a patient treated with tofacitinib. The chain carries TRBV9 and TRBJ2-7; tentatively, D is TRBD1 or TRBD2 (6 bases each). The sequence derives from a human donor with alopecia areata. DNA of the CDR3: TGTGCCAGCAGCGTGTCACCGGGGGCAGAGCAGTACTTC. Translating it yields CASSVSPGAEQYF.